These 3 T cell receptor beta chains originate from one sample sequenced in a study of T cell repertoires in cytomegalovirus infection. TCRdb re-derived calls from the reads in MiXCR, one entry per CDR3 protein. This sample yields about 350,000 distinct CDR3 sequences, of which roughly 36% are seen a single time; approximately 13% belongs to the top ten. These receptors' antigens are unknown. The material was cultured PBMCs, obtained from culture after CMV antigen stimulation. These receptors were collected from a human donor in good health (CMV status not recorded). Some clones in this sample may be carry-over from other donors' samples.

The chain employs TRBV24-1 and TRBJ2-1, with D uncertain. From germline, CDR1 is KGHDR and CDR2 SFDVKD. The CDR3 has 16 residues. V was trimmed by 4 bases and J by 8 bases, leaving 20 bases between them. CDR3 DNA sequence: TGTGCCACCAGTGACCAAAGGAGTGCCCGGAGCGATGAGCAGTTCTTC. Residues: CATSDQRSARSDEQFF.

This chain links TRBV4-1 with TRBJ1-4, with a weak D call TRBD1 (6 bases). Germline CDR1 and CDR2: MGHRA and YSYEKL. Trimming shortened V by 3 bases and J by 11 bases, and 19 bases separated the two germline ends. The CDR3 sequence is 15 residues long. CDR3 region: CASSQGGDIGPKLFF. The CDR3, as DNA: TGCGCCAGCAGCCAGGGGGGGGACATTGGGCCTAAACTGTTTTTT.

V gene TRBV19 combines with J gene TRBJ1-6; TRBD1 aligns across 7 bases. V shed 9 bases and J 10 bases; nucleotides not matched to a gene: 9. Germline V CDR1 and CDR2: LNHDA, SQIVND (reference sequence). The length of the CDR3 is 13 residues. The CDR3 coding sequence is TGTGCCAGCTCTACAGGGGTAGAATCACCCCTCCACTTT. Translated: CASSTGVESPLHF.